The 31 T cell receptor beta chains in this list originate from one sample, sequenced in a study of blood T cell repertoires in COVID-19. Repertoires were generated with immunoSEQ multiplex PCR, while TCRdb's copy carries only in-frame clones and drops some. Among approximately 210,000 clones listed, around four fifths were seen once. Sequencing was performed on peripheral blood. The receptors originated from a woman aged 45-65 years with active or convalescent COVID-19.

The CDR3 bases are TGTGCGGTCACCCGGGGACAATCTAACTATGGCTACACCTTC. It codes for CAVTRGQSNYGYTF. The rearrangement links TRBV28 to TRBJ1-2; perhaps TRBD1 as D (6 bases). Per the germline V gene, CDR1 is MDHEN and CDR2 is SYDVKM. The CDR3 is 14 residues long.

The chain carries TRBV24-1 and TRBJ2-4; 9 positions match TRBD1. CDR1 and CDR2 (germline): KGHDR, SFDVKD. The CDR3 is 15 amino acids. With V trimmed by 3 bases and J by 9 bases, 8 bases remained unmatched. This chain's CDR3 is CATSDPQGAGGIQYF. The CDR3 DNA reads TGTGCCACCAGTGATCCACAGGGGGCCGGAGGCATTCAGTACTTC.

This clone was observed a handful of times. Written as DNA, the CDR3 is TGTGCCTGGGACGAGGGGGGGACCAATGAGCAGTTCTTC. Encoded protein: CAWDEGGTNEQFF. The rearrangement uses TRBV30 and TRBJ2-1; D perhaps matches TRBD2 (7 bases). Germline V gives CDR1 GTSNPN, CDR2 SVGIG (reference sequence). Trimming left V 5 bases short and J 6 bases short, with 14 bases between. This CDR3 contains 13 residues.

The rearrangement uses TRBV28 and TRBJ1-1; D remains ambiguous. The CDR3 consists of 15 residues. V was shortened by 6 bases and J by 1 base, with 15 bases between the two germline ends. CDR1 MDHEN and CDR2 SYDVKM come from the germline V gene. CDR3 sequence: CASRWTPGGNTEAFF. In DNA form, the CDR3 reads TGTGCCAGCAGGTGGACTCCGGGAGGGAACACTGAAGCTTTCTTT. Variable domain in full (rest from reference TRBV28 and TRBJ1-1): DVKVTQSSRYLVKRTGEKVFLECVQDMDHENMFWYRQDPGLGLRLIYFSYDVKMKEKGDIPEGYSVSREKKERFSLILESASTNQTSMYLCASRWTPGGNTEAFFGQGTRLTVV.

The chain recombines TRBV3-1 (or the pseudogene TRBV3-2) with TRBJ1-6; D is possibly TRBD1 (5 bases). The V gene lost 1 base and the J gene lost 4 bases, with 8 bases spanning the gap. The germline V gene has CDR1 LGHDT and CDR2 YNNKEL (reference sequence). The CDR3 is 15 amino acids. CDR3 region: CASSQAAGYNSPLHF. CDR3 in DNA: TGTGCCAGCAGCCAAGCGGCAGGGTATAATTCACCCCTCCACTTT.

The rearrangement joins TRBV28 to TRBJ2-7, with 9 bases lining up with TRBD1. J lost 4 bases, V lost 5 bases, and 9 bases had no gene match. The germline V gene has CDR1 MDHEN and CDR2 SYDVKM. The CDR3 length is 15 residues. The CDR3 spells CASSRWGQGDYEQYV. DNA for the CDR3: TGTGCCAGCAGTCGGTGGGGACAGGGTGATTACGAGCAGTACGTC.

The V and J genes are TRBV28 and TRBJ1-5, with D possibly TRBD1 on 6 matching bases. The CDR3 extends over 15 amino acids. Trimming removed 6 bases from V and 7 bases from J, with 19 bases in between. Germline assignment: CDR1 MDHEN and CDR2 SYDVKM. The CDR3 protein is CASRSSYRVEQPQHF. CDR3 bases: TGTGCCAGCAGATCCAGTTACAGGGTCGAACAGCCCCAGCATTTT.

This chain joins TRBV7-9 and TRBJ1-1, with unresolved D. Germline CDR1 reads SEHNR; CDR2 reads FQNEAQ (reference sequence). This CDR3 is built from 12 residues. V shed 7 bases and J shed 11 bases, with 17 bases lying between them. The CDR3 protein is CASTLETRGAFF. The CDR3 nucleotides are TGTGCCAGCACCCTAGAAACCCGAGGGGCTTTCTTT.

The V gene is TRBV19, the J gene TRBJ1-1; 7 positions match TRBD1. Germline V lookup: CDR1 LNHDA, CDR2 SQIVND (reference sequence). V was clipped by 3 bases and J by 2 bases; unmatched bases: 3. The CDR3 covers 14 residues. CDR3 protein: CASSMRDRNTEAFF. In DNA form, the CDR3 reads TGTGCCAGTAGTATGCGGGACAGAAACACTGAAGCTTTCTTT.

The CDR3 DNA reads TGTGCCAGCAGCCCGGCCGGGACTATAGCCTACGAGCAGTACTTC. Its translation: CASSPAGTIAYEQYF. The V gene is TRBV7-9, the J gene TRBJ2-7; 7 bases line up with TRBD2. CDR3 size: 15 residues. V shed 5 bases and J 2 bases; nucleotides not matched to a gene: 9. The V gene's germline CDR1 is SEHNR and CDR2 FQNEAQ (reference sequence).

The chain is built from TRBV19 and TRBJ1-5; TRBD1 aligns across 8 bases. The CDR3 is made up of 15 amino acids. J lost 6 bases, V lost 3 bases, and 7 bases had no gene match. The V gene's germline CDR1 is LNHDA and CDR2 SQIVND (reference sequence). DNA of the CDR3: TGTGCCAGTAGTATGCAGGGGGCTATCGGTCAGCCCCAGCATTTT. Translating gives CASSMQGAIGQPQHF.

The chain recombines TRBV3-1 (or the pseudogene TRBV3-2) with TRBJ1-5; perhaps TRBD1 as D (6 bases). Germline lookup yields CDR1 LGHDT and CDR2 YNNKEL (reference sequence). The V end was cut by 4 bases, the J end by 2 bases, with 9 bases between. The CDR3 covers 14 residues. The CDR3 loop is CASSRQAGNQPQHF. CDR3 DNA sequence: TGTGCCAGCAGCCGACAGGCGGGCAATCAGCCCCAGCATTTT.

The chain uses TRBV18 and TRBJ1-2; unclear D gene. The V gene lost 1 base and the J gene lost 3 bases, with 9 bases spanning the gap. The CDR3 runs 14 residues. Germline V gene sequence: CDR1 KGHSH, CDR2 LQKENI. In DNA form, the CDR3 reads TGTGCCAGCTCACCACTTGAGGCAGACTATGGCTACACCTTC. Translating gives CASSPLEADYGYTF. The variable domain in full, completed from reference TRBV18 and TRBJ1-2, reads NAGVMQNPRHLVRRRGQEARLRCSPMKGHSHVYWYRQLPEEGLKFMVYLQKENIIDESGMPKERFSAEFPKEGPSILRIQQVVRGDSAAYFCASSPLEADYGYTFGSGTRLTVV.

This chain uses TRBV4-1 with TRBJ2-7; 9 bases fit TRBD2. The CDR3 is 16 residues long. Germline CDR1 reads MGHRA; CDR2 reads YSYEKL. Trimming cost V 3 bases and J 0 bases; bases outside gene matches: 6. The CDR3 loop reads CASSHRLSGGSYEQYF. CDR3 DNA: TGCGCCAGCAGCCACAGACTTAGCGGGGGCTCCTACGAGCAGTACTTC.

This clone has only one observation. V usage is TRBV5-1 and J usage is TRBJ2-4, with 7 bases lining up with TRBD1. Germline CDR1 is SGHRS and CDR2 is YFSETQ. With 4 bases clipped from V and 0 bases from J, the junction kept 7 bases outside the gene matches. This CDR3 has 16 amino acids. The CDR3 DNA follows: TGCGCCAGCAGCACCGGACAGGTACTAGCCAAAAACATTCAGTACTTC. It translates to CASSTGQVLAKNIQYF.

The chain carries TRBV6-6 and TRBJ1-4, with D possibly being TRBD1 (6 bases). In germline, CDR1 is MNHNY, CDR2 SVGAGI (reference sequence). Trimming removed 4 bases from V and 3 bases from J, with 12 bases in between. The CDR3 has 15 amino acids. The CDR3 is CASSLTGLPNEKLFF. CDR3 DNA sequence: TGTGCCAGCAGTTTAACAGGGTTGCCTAATGAAAAACTGTTTTTT.

The DNA of the CDR3 is TGTGCCAGCAGACGTAATCCCGCGACTAGCGGTTCCACAGATACGCAGTATTTT. It codes for CASRRNPATSGSTDTQYF. The genes are TRBV3-1 (or the pseudogene TRBV3-2) and TRBJ2-3; 9 bases align to TRBD2. CDR3 length: 18 amino acids. Trimming removed 6 bases from V and 2 bases from J; junction bases left unmatched: 15. Germline V gene sequence: CDR1 LGHDT, CDR2 YNNKEL (reference sequence).

This chain uses TRBV21-1 with TRBJ2-3; TRBD2 is taken as the D call from the table, unchecked against the DNA. TRBV21-1 is a listed pseudogene. This CDR3 has 19 amino acids. CDR3 in DNA: TGTGCCAGCAGCAACGGGGGTAGTCGAGGGAGAGTCAGCACAGATACGCAGTATTTT. Its translation: CASSNGGSRGRVSTDTQYF.

The rearrangement uses TRBV12-3 or TRBV12-4 and TRBJ1-1; TRBD1 matches at 7 bases. V shed 4 bases, J shed 4 bases, and the junction held 3 bases outside the gene matches. The CDR3 is 13 residues long. CDR3 loop: CASSSAGGTEAFF. The CDR3 DNA reads as TGTGCCAGCAGTTCGGCAGGGGGCACTGAAGCTTTCTTT.

The V call is TRBV27, the J call TRBJ1-4; tentatively, D is TRBD1 (6 bases). The CDR3 contains 14 residues. Trimming shortened V by 3 bases and J by 7 bases, and 12 bases separated the two germline ends. CDR1 is MNHEY, CDR2 SMNVEV, per germline (reference sequence). CDR3 sequence reads: CASSFLDRFEKLFF. The CDR3 region has the DNA TGTGCCAGCAGTTTCTTGGACAGATTTGAAAAACTGTTTTTT.

The rearrangement uses TRBV29-1 and TRBJ2-7; possible D gene TRBD1, 6 bases. The CDR3 runs 14 residues. Trimming removed 0 bases from V and 7 bases from J, with 16 bases in between. Germline V gene lookup returns CDR1 SQVTM and CDR2 ANQGSEA. The CDR3 region is CSVEEGLGHFEQYF. The CDR3 DNA reads as TGCAGCGTTGAAGAAGGGTTGGGACATTTTGAGCAGTACTTC.

The chain couples TRBV2 to TRBJ1-1; 7 bases match TRBD1. The J segment lost 3 bases and the V segment lost 4 bases, leaving 5 bases of the junction unmatched. From germline, CDR1 is SNHLY and CDR2 FYNNEI. The CDR3 loop spans 14 amino acids. CDR3 in amino acids: CASSGEGGYTEAFF. CDR3 in DNA: TGTGCCAGCAGTGGGGAAGGGGGCTACACTGAAGCTTTCTTT.

V usage is TRBV28 and J usage is TRBJ2-7; TRBD2 matches at 7 bases. Per germline, CDR1 MDHEN and CDR2 SYDVKM. The trim removed 5 bases at V and 2 bases at J, leaving 12 bases unmatched. The CDR3 length is 16 residues. The CDR3 DNA sequence: TGTGCCAGCAGTCCCCCCGGGCGGGGGAGTCCCTACGAGCAGTACGTC. Translating it yields CASSPPGRGSPYEQYV.

The CDR3 DNA is TGTGCCAGCAGGAAAGGGAAGGGACTAGCGGGGCCCTCCTACAATGAGCAGTTCTTC. As protein: CASRKGKGLAGPSYNEQFF. This chain links TRBV27 with TRBJ2-1; 13 nucleotides align to TRBD2. V gave up 6 bases and J gave up 0 bases; unmatched junction bases: 11. Per the germline V gene, CDR1 is MNHEY and CDR2 is SMNVEV (reference sequence). This CDR3 spans 19 amino acids.

This chain links TRBV6-5 with TRBJ2-4; possibly TRBD2 for D (6 bases). The CDR3 covers 16 residues. Trimming removed 0 bases from V and 4 bases from J, with 13 bases in between. Germline CDR1 MNHEY, CDR2 SVGAGI. The CDR3, as DNA: TGTGCCAGCAGTTACTCCAACTGGGACTCTAAAAACATTCAGTACTTC. Its translation is CASSYSNWDSKNIQYF.

The chain has TRBV2 and TRBJ1-5, with D hard to call. V gave up 7 bases and J gave up 4 bases, with 11 bases separating them. Germline V gene data show CDR1 as SNHLY and CDR2 as FYNNEI. The CDR3 length is 13 residues. The CDR3 coding sequence is TGTGCCAGCATGTACGGGATTAATCAGCCCCAGCATTTT. It is translated as CASMYGINQPQHF.

J is TRBJ2-5 and V is TRBV5-1, with 8 positions matching TRBD1. V trimming: 2 bases; J trimming: 5 bases; junction bases outside the gene matches: 5. The CDR3 has 14 amino acids. Germline V gene sequence: CDR1 SGHRS, CDR2 YFSETQ. This chain's CDR3 is CASSFQGALETQYF. CDR3 nucleotides: TGCGCCAGCAGCTTCCAGGGGGCATTGGAGACCCAGTACTTC.

The V call is TRBV10-3, the J call TRBJ2-7, with D tentatively TRBD2 (6 bases). The germline V and J ends were trimmed by 6 bases and 7 bases, with 19 bases remaining between them. The CDR3 contains 14 residues. CDR1 and CDR2 (germline): ENHRY, SYGVKD. The CDR3 DNA is TGTGCCATCAGGGAGGGAACTAGCCAGGGAGAGCAGTACTTC. This codes for CAIREGTSQGEQYF.

The chain uses TRBV28 and TRBJ1-3, with no clear D. Germline-derived CDR1 and CDR2 are MDHEN and SYDVKM. Trimming left V 3 bases short and J 0 bases short, with 9 bases between. The CDR3 is 15 amino acids. The CDR3 DNA is TGTGCCAGCAGTTTGAACCGACTCTCTGGAAACACCATATATTTT. Protein: CASSLNRLSGNTIYF.

This chain joins TRBV10-3 and TRBJ2-2; 7 nucleotides match TRBD2. From germline, CDR1 is ENHRY and CDR2 SYGVKD. V lost 6 bases, J lost 8 bases, and 9 bases stayed unmatched. The CDR3 loop spans 14 amino acids. Here the CDR3 reads CAISRAGPVGELFF. The CDR3 DNA follows: TGTGCCATCAGCAGAGCGGGGCCTGTGGGGGAGCTGTTTTTT.

The rearrangement links TRBV6-5 to TRBJ1-1, with 7 bases identical to TRBD1. Germline CDR1 is MNHEY and CDR2 is SVGAGI. J lost 5 bases, V lost 5 bases, and 5 bases had no gene match. The CDR3 contains 13 residues. The CDR3 is CASSQTGKTEAFF. The CDR3 DNA sequence: TGTGCCAGCAGTCAGACAGGGAAGACTGAAGCTTTCTTT.